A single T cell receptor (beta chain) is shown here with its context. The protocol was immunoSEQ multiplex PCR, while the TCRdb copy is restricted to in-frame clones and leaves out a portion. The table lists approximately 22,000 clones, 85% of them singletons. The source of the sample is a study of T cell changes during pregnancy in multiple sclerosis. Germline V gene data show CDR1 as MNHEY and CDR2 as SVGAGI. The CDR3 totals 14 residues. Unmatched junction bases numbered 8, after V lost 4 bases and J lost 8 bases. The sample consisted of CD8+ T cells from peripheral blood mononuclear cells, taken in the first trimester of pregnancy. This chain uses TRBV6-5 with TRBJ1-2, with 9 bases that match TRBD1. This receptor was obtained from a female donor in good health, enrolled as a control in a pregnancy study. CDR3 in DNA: TGTGCCAGCAGTTCCCCCGGACAGGGGCGCGGCTACACCTTC. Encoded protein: CASSSPGQGRGYTF.